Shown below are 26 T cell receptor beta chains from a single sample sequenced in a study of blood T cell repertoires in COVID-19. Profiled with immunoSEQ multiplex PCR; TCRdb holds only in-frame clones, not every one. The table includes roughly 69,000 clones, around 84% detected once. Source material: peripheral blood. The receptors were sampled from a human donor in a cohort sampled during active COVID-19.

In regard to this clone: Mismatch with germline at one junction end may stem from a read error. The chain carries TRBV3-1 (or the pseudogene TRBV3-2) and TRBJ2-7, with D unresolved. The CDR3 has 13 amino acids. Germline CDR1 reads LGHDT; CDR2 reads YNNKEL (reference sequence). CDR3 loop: CASSPAGWRPLDF. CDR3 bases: TGTGCCAGCAGCCCTGCCGGGTGGCGGCCTTTGGACTTC.

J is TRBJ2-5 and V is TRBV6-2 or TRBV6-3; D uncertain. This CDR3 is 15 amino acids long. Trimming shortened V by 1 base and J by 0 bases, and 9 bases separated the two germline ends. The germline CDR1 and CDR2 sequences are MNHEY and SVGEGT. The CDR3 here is CASSYYNSYQETQYF. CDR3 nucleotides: TGTGCCAGCAGTTACTACAATTCGTACCAAGAGACCCAGTACTTC.

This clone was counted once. CDR3 protein: CASSPANYGYTF. CDR3 sequence (DNA): TGTGCCAGTAGTCCTGCTAACTATGGCTACACCTTC. The genes are TRBV19 and TRBJ1-2; no reliable D call. Germline V gene lookup returns CDR1 LNHDA and CDR2 SQIVND (reference sequence). The CDR3 consists of 12 residues. The V gene lost 5 bases and the J gene lost 0 bases, with 4 bases spanning the gap.

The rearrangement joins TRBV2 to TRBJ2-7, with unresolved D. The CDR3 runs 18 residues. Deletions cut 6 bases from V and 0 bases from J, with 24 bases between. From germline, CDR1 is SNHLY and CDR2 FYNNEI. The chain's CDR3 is CASSIQVMGPSISYEQYF. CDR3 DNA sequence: TGTGCCAGCAGCATCCAGGTCATGGGCCCCTCCATCTCCTACGAGCAGTACTTC.

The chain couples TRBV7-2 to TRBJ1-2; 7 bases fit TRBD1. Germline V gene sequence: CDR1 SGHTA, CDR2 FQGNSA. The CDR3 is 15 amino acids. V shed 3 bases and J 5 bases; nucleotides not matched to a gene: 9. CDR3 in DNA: TGTGCCAGCAGCTTCCCCGACAGGGCGAATTATGGCTACACCTTC. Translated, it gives CASSFPDRANYGYTF.

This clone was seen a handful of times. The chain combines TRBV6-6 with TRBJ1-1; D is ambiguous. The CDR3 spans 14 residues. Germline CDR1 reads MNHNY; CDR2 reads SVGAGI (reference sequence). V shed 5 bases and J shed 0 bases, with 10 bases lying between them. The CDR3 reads CASSRPAVNTEAFF. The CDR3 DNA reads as TGTGCCAGCAGTAGACCGGCGGTGAACACTGAAGCTTTCTTT.

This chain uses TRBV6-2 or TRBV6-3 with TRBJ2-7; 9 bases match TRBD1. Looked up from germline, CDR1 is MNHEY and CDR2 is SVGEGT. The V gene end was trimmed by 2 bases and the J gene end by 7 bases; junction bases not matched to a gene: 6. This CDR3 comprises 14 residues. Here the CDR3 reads CASSYIDRGGEQYF. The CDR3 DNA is TGTGCCAGCAGTTACATCGACAGGGGGGGGGAGCAGTACTTC.

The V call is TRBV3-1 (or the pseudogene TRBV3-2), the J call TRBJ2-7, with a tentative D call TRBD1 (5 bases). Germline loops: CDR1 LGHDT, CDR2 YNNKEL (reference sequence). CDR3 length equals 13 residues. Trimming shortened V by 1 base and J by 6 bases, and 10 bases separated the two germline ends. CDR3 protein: CASSQGSGREQYF. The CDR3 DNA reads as TGTGCCAGCAGCCAAGGATCAGGGCGCGAGCAGTACTTC.

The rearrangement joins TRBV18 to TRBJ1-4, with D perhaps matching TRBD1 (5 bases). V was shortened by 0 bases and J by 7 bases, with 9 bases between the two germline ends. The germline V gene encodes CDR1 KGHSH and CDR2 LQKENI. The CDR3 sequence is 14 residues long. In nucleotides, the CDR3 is TGTGCCAGCTCACCACCGGGGGGGGGTGAAAAACTGTTTTTT. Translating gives CASSPPGGGEKLFF.

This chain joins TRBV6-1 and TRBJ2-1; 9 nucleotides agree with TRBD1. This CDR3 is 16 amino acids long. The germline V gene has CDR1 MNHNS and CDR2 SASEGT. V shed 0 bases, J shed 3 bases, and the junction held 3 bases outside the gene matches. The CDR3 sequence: CASSEAWDRVYNEQFF. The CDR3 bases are TGTGCCAGCAGTGAAGCGTGGGACAGGGTCTACAATGAGCAGTTCTTC.

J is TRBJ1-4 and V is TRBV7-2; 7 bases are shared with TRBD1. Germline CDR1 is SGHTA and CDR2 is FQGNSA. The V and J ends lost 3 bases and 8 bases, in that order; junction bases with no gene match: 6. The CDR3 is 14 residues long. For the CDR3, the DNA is TGTGCCAGCAGCTTGGAGGGGGCGAGAGAAAAACTGTTTTTT. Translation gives CASSLEGAREKLFF.

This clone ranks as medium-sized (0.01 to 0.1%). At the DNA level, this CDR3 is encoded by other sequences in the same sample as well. CDR3 bases: TGCGCCAGCAGCCCAGGGACACTTACCTACGAGCAGTACTTC. Its translation is CASSPGTLTYEQYF. V is TRBV5-1 and J is TRBJ2-7; D possibly corresponds to TRBD1 (6 bases). There are 14 residues in the CDR3. Germline assignment: CDR1 SGHRS and CDR2 YFSETQ. Trimming left V 4 bases short and J 2 bases short, with 13 bases between.

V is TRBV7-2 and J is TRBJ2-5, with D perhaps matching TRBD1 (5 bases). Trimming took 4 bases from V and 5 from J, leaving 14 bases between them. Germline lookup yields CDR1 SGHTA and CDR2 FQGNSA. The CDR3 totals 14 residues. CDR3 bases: TGTGCCAGCAGCTCATACGACAGCTCGGAGACCCAGTACTTC. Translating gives CASSSYDSSETQYF.

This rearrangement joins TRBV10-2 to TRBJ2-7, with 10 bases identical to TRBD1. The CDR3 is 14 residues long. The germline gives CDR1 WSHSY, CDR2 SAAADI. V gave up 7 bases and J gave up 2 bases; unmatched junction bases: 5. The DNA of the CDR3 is TGCGCCAGCATCCCCGGGACAGGGGCCTACGAGCAGTACTTC. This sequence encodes CASIPGTGAYEQYF.

The DNA of the CDR3 is TGTGCCACCAGTGATCTTTCGACAGAACAGGGATCCTACAATGAGCAGTTCTTC. Translated: CATSDLSTEQGSYNEQFF. The V call is TRBV24-1, the J call TRBJ2-1; D is perhaps TRBD1 (6 bases). The CDR3 sequence is 18 residues long. V dropped 3 bases and J dropped 1 base, with 18 bases sitting between them. Germline V lookup: CDR1 KGHDR, CDR2 SFDVKD.

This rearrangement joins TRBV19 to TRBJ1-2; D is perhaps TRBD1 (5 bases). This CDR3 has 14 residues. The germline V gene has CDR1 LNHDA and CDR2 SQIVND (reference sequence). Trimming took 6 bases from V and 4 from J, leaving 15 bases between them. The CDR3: CASSHRGFSYGYTF. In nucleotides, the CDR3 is TGTGCCAGTAGCCATCGGGGGTTTAGCTATGGCTACACCTTC.

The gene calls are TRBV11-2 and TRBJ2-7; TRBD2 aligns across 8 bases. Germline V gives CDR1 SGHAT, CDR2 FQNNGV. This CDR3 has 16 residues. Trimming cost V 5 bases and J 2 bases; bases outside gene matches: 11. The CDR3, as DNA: TGTGCCAGCAGCCCAGTCCTAACGGGGGGGCCCTACGAGCAGTACTTC. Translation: CASSPVLTGGPYEQYF. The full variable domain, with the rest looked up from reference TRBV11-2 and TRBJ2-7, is EAGVAQSPRYKIIEKRQSVAFWCNPISGHATLYWYQQILGQGPKLLIQFQNNGVVDDSQLPKDRFSAERLKGVDSTLKIQPAKLEDSAVYLCASSPVLTGGPYEQYFGPGTRLTVT.

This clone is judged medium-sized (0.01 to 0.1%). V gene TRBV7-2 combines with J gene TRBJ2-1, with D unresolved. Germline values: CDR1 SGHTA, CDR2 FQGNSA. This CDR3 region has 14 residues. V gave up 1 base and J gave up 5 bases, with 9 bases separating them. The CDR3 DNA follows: TGTGCCAGCAGCTTAGGTTGGCTTGACAATGAGCAGTTCTTC. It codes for CASSLGWLDNEQFF.

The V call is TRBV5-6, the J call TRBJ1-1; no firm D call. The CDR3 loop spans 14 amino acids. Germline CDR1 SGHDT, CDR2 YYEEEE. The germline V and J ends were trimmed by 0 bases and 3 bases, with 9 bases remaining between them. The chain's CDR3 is CASSLVELDTEAFF. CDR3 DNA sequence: TGTGCCAGCAGCTTGGTTGAGCTGGACACTGAAGCTTTCTTT.

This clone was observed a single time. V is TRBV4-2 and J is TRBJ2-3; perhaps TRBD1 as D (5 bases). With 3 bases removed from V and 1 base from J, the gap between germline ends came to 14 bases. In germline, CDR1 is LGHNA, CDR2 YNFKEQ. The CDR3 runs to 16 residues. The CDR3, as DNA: TGTGCCAGCAGCCACCCCACAGGACCACGCACAGATACGCAGTATTTT. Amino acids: CASSHPTGPRTDTQYF.

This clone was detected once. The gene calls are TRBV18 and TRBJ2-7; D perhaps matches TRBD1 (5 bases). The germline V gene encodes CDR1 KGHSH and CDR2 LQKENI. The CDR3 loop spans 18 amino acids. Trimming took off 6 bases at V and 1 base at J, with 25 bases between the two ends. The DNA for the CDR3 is TGTGCCAGCTCGGCGCAGGGTATCTACGGCGGTCGGTCCTACGAGCAGTACTTC. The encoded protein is CASSAQGIYGGRSYEQYF.

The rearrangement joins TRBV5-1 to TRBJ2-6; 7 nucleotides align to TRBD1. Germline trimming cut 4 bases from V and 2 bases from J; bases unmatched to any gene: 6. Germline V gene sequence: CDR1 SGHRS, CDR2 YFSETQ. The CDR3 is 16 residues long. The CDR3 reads CASSMLTGAGANVLTF. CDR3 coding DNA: TGCGCCAGCAGCATGCTTACAGGGGCTGGGGCCAACGTCCTGACTTTC.

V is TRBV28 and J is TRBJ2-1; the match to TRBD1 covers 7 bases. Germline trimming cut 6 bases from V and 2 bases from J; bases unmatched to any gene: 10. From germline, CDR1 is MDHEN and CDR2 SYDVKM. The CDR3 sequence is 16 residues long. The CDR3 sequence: CASRQNTGVPYNEQFF. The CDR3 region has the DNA TGTGCCAGCAGACAGAATACAGGGGTCCCCTACAATGAGCAGTTCTTC.

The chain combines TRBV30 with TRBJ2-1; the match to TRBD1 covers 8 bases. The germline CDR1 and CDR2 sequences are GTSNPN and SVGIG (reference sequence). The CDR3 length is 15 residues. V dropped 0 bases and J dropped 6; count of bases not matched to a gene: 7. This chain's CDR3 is CAWSVRQGAVNEQFF. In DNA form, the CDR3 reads TGTGCCTGGAGTGTGCGGCAGGGGGCGGTCAATGAGCAGTTCTTC. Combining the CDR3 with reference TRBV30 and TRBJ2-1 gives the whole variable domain SQTIHQWPATLVQPVGSPLSLECTVEGTSNPNLYWYRQAAGRGLQLLFYSVGIGQISSEVPQNLSASRPQDRQFILSSKKLLLSDSGFYLCAWSVRQGAVNEQFFGPGTRLTVL.

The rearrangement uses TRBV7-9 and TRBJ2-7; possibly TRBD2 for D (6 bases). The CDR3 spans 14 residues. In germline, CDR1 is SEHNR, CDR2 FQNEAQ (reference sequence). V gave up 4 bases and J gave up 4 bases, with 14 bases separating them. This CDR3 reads CASSSALGGYEQYF. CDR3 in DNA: TGTGCCAGCAGCTCGGCGCTGGGGGGATACGAGCAGTACTTC.

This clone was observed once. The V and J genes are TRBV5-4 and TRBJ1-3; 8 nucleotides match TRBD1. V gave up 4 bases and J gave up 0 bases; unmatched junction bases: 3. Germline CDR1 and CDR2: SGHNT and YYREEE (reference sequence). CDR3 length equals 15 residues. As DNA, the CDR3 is TGTGCCAGCAGCGTCAGGGGGCACTCTGGAAACACCATATATTTT. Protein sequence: CASSVRGHSGNTIYF.